This record looks at one T cell receptor beta chain sequence and its context. The record originates from a study of CD8 T cells in Susac syndrome. Reverse transcription of roughly 0.45 to 1 ug RNA was carried out with random hexamers. TCR beta CDR3 was amplified by immunoSEQ multiplex PCR. This amplification extended across 54 Vbeta and 13 Jbeta segments. Each CDR3 protein is one row after TCRdb ran MiXCR on the immunoSEQ multiplex PCR reads. The top ten hold 0.095% to 0.1% of the sample, which has about 180,000 distinct CDR3 sequences, just under 95% seen once. Germline V gene data show CDR1 as LGHDT and CDR2 as YNNKEL (reference sequence). The V gene lost 0 bases and the J gene lost 4 bases, with 7 bases spanning the gap. The length of the CDR3 is 14 residues.

The sequence was obtained from a human donor with Susac syndrome. V and J are TRBV3-1 and TRBJ2-1; D is ambiguous. Material for sequencing was CD4+ T cells from PBMCs. This chain's CDR3 is CASSQDRWYNEQFF. DNA for the CDR3: TGTGCCAGCAGCCAAGATAGGTGGTACAATGAGCAGTTCTTC.